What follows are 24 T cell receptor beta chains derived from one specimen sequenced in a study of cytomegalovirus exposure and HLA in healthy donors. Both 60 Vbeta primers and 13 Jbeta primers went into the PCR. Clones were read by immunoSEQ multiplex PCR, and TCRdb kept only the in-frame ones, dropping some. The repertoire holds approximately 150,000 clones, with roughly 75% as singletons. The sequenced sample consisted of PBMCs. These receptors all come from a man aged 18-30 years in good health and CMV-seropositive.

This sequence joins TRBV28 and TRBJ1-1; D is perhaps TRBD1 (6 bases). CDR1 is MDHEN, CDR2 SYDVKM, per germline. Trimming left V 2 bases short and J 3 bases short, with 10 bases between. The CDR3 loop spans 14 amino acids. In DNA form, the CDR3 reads TGTGCCAGCAGTTTAGGTGGGGGCGACACTGAAGCTTTCTTT. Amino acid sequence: CASSLGGGDTEAFF. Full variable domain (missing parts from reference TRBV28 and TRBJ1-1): DVKVTQSSRYLVKRTGEKVFLECVQDMDHENMFWYRQDPGLGLRLIYFSYDVKMKEKGDIPEGYSVSREKKERFSLILESASTNQTSMYLCASSLGGGDTEAFFGQGTRLTVV.

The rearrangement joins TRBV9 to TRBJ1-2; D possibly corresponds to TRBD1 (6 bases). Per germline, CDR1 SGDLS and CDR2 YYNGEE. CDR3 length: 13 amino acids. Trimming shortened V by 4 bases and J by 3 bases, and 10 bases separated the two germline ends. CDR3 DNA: TGTGCCAGCAGCCCCGGGACACACTATGGCTACACCTTC. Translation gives CASSPGTHYGYTF.

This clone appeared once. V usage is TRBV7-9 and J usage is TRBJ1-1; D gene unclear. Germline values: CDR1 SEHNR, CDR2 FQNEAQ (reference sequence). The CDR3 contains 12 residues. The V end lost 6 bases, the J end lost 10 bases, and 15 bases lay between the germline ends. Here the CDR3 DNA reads TGTGCCAGCAGTCGTATCGGATCGGGAGCTTTCTTT. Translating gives CASSRIGSGAFF.

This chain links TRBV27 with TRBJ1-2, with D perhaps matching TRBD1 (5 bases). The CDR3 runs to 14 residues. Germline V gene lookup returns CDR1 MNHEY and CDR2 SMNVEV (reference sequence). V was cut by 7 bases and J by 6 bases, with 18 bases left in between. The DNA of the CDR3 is TGTGCCAGCAAGAGGGGAGGGCCAGAGAATGGCTACACCTTC. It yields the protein CASKRGGPENGYTF.

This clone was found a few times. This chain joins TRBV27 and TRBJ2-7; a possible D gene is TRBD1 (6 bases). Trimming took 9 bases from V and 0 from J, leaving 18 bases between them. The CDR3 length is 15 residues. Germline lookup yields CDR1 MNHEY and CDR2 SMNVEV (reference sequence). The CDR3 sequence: CARHLRDIPSYEQYF. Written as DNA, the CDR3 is TGTGCCAGACACTTACGGGACATACCCTCCTACGAGCAGTACTTC.

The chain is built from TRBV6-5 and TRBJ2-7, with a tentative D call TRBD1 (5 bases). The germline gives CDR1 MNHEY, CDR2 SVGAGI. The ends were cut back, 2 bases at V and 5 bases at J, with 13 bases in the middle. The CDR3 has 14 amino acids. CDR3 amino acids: CASSYTQGSHEQYF. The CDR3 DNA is TGTGCCAGCAGTTACACCCAGGGTAGCCACGAGCAGTACTTC.

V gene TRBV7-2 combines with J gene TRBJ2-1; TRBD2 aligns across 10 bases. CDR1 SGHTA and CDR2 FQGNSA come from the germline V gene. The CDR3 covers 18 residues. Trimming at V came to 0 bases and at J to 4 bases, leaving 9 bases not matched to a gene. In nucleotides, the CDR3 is TGTGCCAGCAGCTTAGCGCTAATACATAGCGGGGGGTACAATGAGCAGTTCTTC. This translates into CASSLALIHSGGYNEQFF.

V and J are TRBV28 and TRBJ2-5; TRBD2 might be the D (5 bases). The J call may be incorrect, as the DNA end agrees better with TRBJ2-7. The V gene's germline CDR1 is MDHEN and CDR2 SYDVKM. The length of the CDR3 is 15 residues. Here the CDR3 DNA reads TGTGCCAGCAGTTTATCGACCTTAGGACTCTACGAGCAGTACTTC. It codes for CASSLSTLGLYEQYF.

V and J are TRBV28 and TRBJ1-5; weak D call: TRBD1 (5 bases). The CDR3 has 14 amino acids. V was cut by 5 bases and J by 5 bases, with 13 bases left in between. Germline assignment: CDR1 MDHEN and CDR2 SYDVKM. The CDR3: CASSPLDKDQPQHF. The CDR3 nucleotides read TGTGCCAGCAGTCCGCTGGACAAAGATCAGCCCCAGCATTTT. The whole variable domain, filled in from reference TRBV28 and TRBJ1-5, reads DVKVTQSSRYLVKRTGEKVFLECVQDMDHENMFWYRQDPGLGLRLIYFSYDVKMKEKGDIPEGYSVSREKKERFSLILESASTNQTSMYLCASSPLDKDQPQHFGDGTRLSIL.

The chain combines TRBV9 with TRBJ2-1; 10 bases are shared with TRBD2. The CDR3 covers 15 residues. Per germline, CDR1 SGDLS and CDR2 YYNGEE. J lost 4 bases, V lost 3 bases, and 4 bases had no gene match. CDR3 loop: CASSAGLARYNEQFF. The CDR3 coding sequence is TGTGCCAGCAGCGCGGGACTAGCGAGATACAATGAGCAGTTCTTC.

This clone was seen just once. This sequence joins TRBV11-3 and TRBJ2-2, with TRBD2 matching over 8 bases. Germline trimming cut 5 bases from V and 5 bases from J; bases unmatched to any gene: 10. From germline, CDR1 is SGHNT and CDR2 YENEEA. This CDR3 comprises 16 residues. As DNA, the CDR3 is TGTGCCAGCAGCGCTTTAGCGGGATGGGGGACCGGGGAGCTGTTTTTT. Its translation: CASSALAGWGTGELFF.

CDR3 residues: CASSSSDRYTYEQYF. The CDR3 coding sequence is TGCGCCAGCAGCTCTTCGGACAGATACACCTACGAGCAGTACTTC. V and J are TRBV5-1 and TRBJ2-7, with D possibly matching TRBD1 (6 bases). The CDR3 loop spans 15 amino acids. V lost 3 bases and J 2 bases, leaving 15 bases between the germline ends. Germline V gene data show CDR1 as SGHRS and CDR2 as YFSETQ.

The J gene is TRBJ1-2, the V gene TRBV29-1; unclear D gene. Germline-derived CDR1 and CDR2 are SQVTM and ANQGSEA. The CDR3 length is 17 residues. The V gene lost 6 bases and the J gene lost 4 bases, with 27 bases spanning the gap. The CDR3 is CSVPPNPTRRGGYGYTF. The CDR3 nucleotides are TGCAGCGTCCCGCCTAACCCCACAAGGAGAGGTGGCTATGGCTACACCTTC.

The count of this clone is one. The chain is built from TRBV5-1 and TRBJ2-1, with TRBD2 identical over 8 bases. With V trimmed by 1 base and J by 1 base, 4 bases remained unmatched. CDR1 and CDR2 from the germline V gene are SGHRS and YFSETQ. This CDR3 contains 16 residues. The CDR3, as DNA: TGCGCCAGCAGCTTGACGGGACTAGGGTCCTACAATGAGCAGTTCTTC. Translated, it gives CASSLTGLGSYNEQFF. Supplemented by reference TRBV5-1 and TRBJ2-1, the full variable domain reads KAGVTQTPRYLIKTRGQQVTLSCSPISGHRSVSWYQQTPGQGLQFLFEYFSETQRNKGNFPGRFSGRQFSNSRSEMNVSTLELGDSALYLCASSLTGLGSYNEQFFGPGTRLTVL.

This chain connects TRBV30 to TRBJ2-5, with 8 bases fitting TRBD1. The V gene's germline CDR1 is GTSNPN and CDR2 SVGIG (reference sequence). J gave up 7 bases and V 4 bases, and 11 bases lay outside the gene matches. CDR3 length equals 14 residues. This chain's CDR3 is CAWMSVQGAGTQYF. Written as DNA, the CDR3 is TGTGCCTGGATGTCGGTCCAGGGGGCTGGGACCCAGTACTTC.

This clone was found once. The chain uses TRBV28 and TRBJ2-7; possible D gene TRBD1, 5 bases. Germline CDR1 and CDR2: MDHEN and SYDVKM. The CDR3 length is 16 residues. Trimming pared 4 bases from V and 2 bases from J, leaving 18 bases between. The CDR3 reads CASSSNPPTDTYEQYF. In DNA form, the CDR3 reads TGTGCCAGCAGTTCCAACCCGCCGACAGATACCTACGAGCAGTACTTC.

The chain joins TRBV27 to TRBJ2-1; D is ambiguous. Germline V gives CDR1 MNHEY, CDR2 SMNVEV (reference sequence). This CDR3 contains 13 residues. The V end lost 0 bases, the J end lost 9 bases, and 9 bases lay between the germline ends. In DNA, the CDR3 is TGTGCCAGCAGTTTATCGAGGTCGGGTGAGCAGTTCTTC. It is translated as CASSLSRSGEQFF.

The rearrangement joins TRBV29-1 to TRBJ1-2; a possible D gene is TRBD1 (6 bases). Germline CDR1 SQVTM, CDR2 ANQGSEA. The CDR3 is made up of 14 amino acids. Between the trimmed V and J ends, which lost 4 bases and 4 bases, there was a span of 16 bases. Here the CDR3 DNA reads TGCAGCGTTGCCAGCAGTGGCAGGGGCTATGGCTACACCTTC. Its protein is CSVASSGRGYGYTF.

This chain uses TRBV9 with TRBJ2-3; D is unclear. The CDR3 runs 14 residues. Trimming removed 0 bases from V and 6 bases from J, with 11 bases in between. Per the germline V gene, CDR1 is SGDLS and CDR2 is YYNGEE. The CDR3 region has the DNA TGTGCCAGCAGCGTAGGTACGCAACTCGATACGCAGTATTTT. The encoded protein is CASSVGTQLDTQYF.

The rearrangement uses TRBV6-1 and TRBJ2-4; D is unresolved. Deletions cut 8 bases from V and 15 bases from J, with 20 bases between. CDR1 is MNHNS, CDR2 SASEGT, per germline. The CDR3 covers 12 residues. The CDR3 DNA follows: TGTGCCAGCTCTATCGAGGCGTATTGGGTGTACTTC. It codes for CASSIEAYWVYF.

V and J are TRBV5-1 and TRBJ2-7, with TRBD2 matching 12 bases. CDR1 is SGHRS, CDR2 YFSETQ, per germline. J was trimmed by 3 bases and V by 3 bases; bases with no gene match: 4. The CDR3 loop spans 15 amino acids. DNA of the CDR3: TGCGCCAGCAGCTCTGGACTAGCGGGATTCTACGAGCAGTACTTC. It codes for CASSSGLAGFYEQYF.

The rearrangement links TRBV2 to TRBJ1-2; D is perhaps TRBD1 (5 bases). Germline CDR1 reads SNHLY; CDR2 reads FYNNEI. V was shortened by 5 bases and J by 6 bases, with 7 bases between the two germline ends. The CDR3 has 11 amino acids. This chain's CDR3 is CASSLTDGYTF. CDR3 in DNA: TGTGCCAGCAGTTTGACAGATGGCTACACCTTC. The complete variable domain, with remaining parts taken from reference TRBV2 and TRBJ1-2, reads EPEVTQTPSHQVTQMGQEVILRCVPISNHLYFYWYRQILGQKVEFLVSFYNNEISEKSEIFDDQFSVERPDGSNFTLKIRSTKLEDSAMYFCASSLTDGYTFGSGTRLTVV.

The CDR3 reads CASSVGGRGEAFF. Here the CDR3 DNA reads TGTGCCAGCAGCGTAGGAGGCCGAGGTGAAGCTTTCTTT. The rearrangement links TRBV9 to TRBJ1-1; D gene unclear. The CDR3 spans 13 residues. With 0 bases removed from V and 7 bases from J, the gap between germline ends came to 10 bases. Germline values: CDR1 SGDLS, CDR2 YYNGEE.

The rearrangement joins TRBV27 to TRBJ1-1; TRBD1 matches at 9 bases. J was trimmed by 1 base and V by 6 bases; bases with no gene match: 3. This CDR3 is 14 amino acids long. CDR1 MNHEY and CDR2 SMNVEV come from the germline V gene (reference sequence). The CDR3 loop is CASSKDRGNTEAFF. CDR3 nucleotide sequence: TGTGCCAGCAGCAAGGACAGGGGGAACACTGAAGCTTTCTTT.